The rows below give T cell receptor beta chains drawn from one sample of a study of T cell responses to AZD1222 COVID-19 vaccine. The data were produced by immunoSEQ multiplex PCR, yet TCRdb's version contains in-frame clones alone and is incomplete. The table lists approximately 150,000 clones, around 90% of them singletons. This sample comprised peripheral blood, obtained 28 days after the second dose of the MenACWY control vaccine. The receptors here all came from an adult who received the MenACWY meningococcal vaccine as a control. CDR3s include the opening cysteine and the closing phenylalanine or tryptophan. D genes are given only for firm matches. Size values are once, few and many counts, or a class for expanded clones, and some rows have none.

J: TRBJ1-2; size: NA; D: NA; length: 14; V: TRBV6-4; CDR3: CASSDGRAGAYYTF; DNA: TGTGCCAGCAGTGACGGGAGGGCAGGGGCCTACTACACCTTC
J: TRBJ1-2; size: NA; D: NA; length: 11; V: TRBV20-1; CDR3: CSARVSHGYTF; DNA: TGCAGTGCTCGGGTATCCCATGGCTACACCTTC
J: TRBJ1-5; size: NA; D: NA; length: 15; V: TRBV11-3; CDR3: CASSLDGRGGQPQHF; DNA: TGTGCCAGCAGCTTAGATGGAAGGGGAGGCCAGCCCCAGCATTTT
J: TRBJ1-2; size: NA; D: TRBD1; length: 15; V: TRBV10-1; CDR3: CASSVRTGGDYGYTF; DNA: TGCGCCAGCAGTGTCAGGACAGGGGGAGACTATGGCTACACCTTC
J: TRBJ1-2; size: NA; D: NA; length: 17; V: TRBV7-9; CDR3: CASSTRGGASPFYGYTF; DNA: TGTGCCAGCAGCACCCGGGGGGGGGCTTCGCCCTTCTATGGCTACACCTTC
J: TRBJ1-4; size: NA; D: TRBD1; length: 16; V: TRBV5-6; CDR3: CASSLTGQGKNEKLFF; DNA: TGTGCCAGCAGCTTGACCGGACAGGGGAAGAATGAAAAACTGTTTTTT
J: TRBJ1-6; size: once; D: NA; length: 15; V: TRBV2; CDR3: CASSEFGSLNSPLHF; DNA: TGTGCCAGCAGTGAATTTGGCAGTCTTAATTCACCCCTCCACTTT
J: TRBJ1-1; size: once; D: NA; length: 14; V: TRBV5-1; CDR3: CASSLVASPTEAFF; DNA: TGCGCCAGCAGCTTGGTCGCCTCGCCCACTGAAGCTTTCTTT
J: TRBJ2-3; size: NA; D: NA; length: 15; V: TRBV13; CDR3: CASSFRASSTDTQYF; DNA: TGTGCCAGCAGCTTTAGGGCCTCTAGCACAGATACGCAGTATTTT
J: TRBJ1-5; size: NA; D: TRBD1; length: 15; V: TRBV28; CDR3: CASIGQGGVVQPQHF; DNA: TGTGCCAGCATCGGACAGGGGGGTGTTGTGCAGCCCCAGCATTTT
J: TRBJ1-2; size: NA; D: TRBD1; length: 15; V: TRBV5-1; CDR3: CASSQGDREVYGYTF; DNA: TGCGCCAGCAGCCAAGGGGACAGGGAGGTCTATGGCTACACCTTC
J: TRBJ1-5; size: NA; D: TRBD1; length: 15; V: TRBV5-1; CDR3: CASSSTGDSNQPQHF; DNA: TGCGCCAGCAGCTCGACAGGGGATAGCAATCAGCCCCAGCATTTT
J: TRBJ2-2; size: NA; D: NA; length: 13; V: TRBV19; CDR3: CASSRRFTGELFF; DNA: TGTGCCAGTAGTCGGAGATTTACCGGGGAGCTGTTTTTT
J: TRBJ2-7; size: NA; D: TRBD2; length: 17; V: TRBV6-2/TRBV6-3; CDR3: CASSYGATSGDPYEQYF; DNA: TGTGCCAGCAGTTACGGCGCGACTAGCGGGGATCCCTACGAGCAGTACTTC
J: TRBJ1-3; size: NA; D: NA; length: 16; V: TRBV7-6; CDR3: CASSKTGFREGNTIYF; DNA: TGTGCCAGCAGCAAAACAGGGTTCAGGGAGGGAAACACCATATATTTT
J: TRBJ2-1; size: NA; D: TRBD1; length: 14; V: TRBV19; CDR3: CASSIRTGFDEQFF; DNA: TGTGCCAGTAGTATCCGGACAGGGTTCGATGAGCAGTTCTTC
J: TRBJ1-2; size: NA; D: NA; length: 13; V: TRBV18; CDR3: CASSPQASGGYTF; DNA: TGTGCCAGCTCACCTCAGGCGTCGGGCGGCTACACCTTC
J: TRBJ1-6; size: NA; D: NA; length: 17; V: TRBV19; CDR3: CASGSGRRSSYNSPLHF; DNA: TGTGCCAGTGGCTCGGGACGGCGGAGCTCCTATAATTCACCCCTCCACTTT
J: TRBJ2-7; size: NA; D: NA; length: 14; V: TRBV19; CDR3: CATGLGRRDYEQYF; DNA: TGTGCCACCGGCCTTGGCAGGAGGGACTACGAGCAGTACTTC
J: TRBJ2-7; size: NA; D: NA; length: 18; V: TRBV24-1; CDR3: CATSGSPFGRYYSYEQYF; DNA: TGTGCCACCAGTGGTTCCCCTTTTGGGCGGTACTACTCCTACGAGCAGTACTTC
J: TRBJ2-7; size: NA; D: NA; length: 12; V: TRBV7-2; CDR3: CASSLRRSEQYF; DNA: TGTGCCAGCAGCTTAAGAAGATCCGAGCAGTACTTC
J: TRBJ1-2; size: NA; D: NA; length: 14; V: TRBV7-2; CDR3: CASSQVQGNYGYTF; DNA: TGTGCCAGCAGCCAAGTTCAAGGTAACTATGGCTACACCTTC
J: TRBJ2-2; size: NA; D: NA; length: 16; V: TRBV21-1; CDR3: CASRLGSGSRGGELFF; DNA: TGTGCCAGCCGACTAGGGAGCGGGAGTCGGGGCGGGGAGCTGTTTTTT
J: TRBJ1-1; size: NA; D: NA; length: 14; V: TRBV7-9; CDR3: CASSLDRVNTEAFF; DNA: TGTGCCAGCAGCCTGGACAGAGTGAACACTGAAGCTTTCTTT